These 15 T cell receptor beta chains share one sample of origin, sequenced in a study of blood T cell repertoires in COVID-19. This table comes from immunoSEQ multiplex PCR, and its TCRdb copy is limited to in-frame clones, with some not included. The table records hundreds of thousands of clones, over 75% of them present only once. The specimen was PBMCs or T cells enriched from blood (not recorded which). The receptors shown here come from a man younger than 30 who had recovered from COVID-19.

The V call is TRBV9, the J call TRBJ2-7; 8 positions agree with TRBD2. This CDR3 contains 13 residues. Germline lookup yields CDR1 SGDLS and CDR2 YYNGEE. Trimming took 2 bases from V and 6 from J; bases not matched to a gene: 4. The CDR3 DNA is TGTGCCAGCAGCGTCGCGGGAGGAGGCGAGCAGTACTTC. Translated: CASSVAGGGEQYF.

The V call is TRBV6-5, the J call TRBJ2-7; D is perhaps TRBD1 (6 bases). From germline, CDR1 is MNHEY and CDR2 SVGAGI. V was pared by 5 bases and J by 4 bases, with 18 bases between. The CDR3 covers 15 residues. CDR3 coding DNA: TGTGCCAGCAGTAAGACACCGGGACAAGTTTACGAGCAGTACTTC. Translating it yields CASSKTPGQVYEQYF.

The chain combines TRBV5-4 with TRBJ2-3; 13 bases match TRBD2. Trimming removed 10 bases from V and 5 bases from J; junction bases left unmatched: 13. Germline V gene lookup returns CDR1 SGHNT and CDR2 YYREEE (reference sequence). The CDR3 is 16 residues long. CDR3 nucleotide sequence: TGTGCCTTTCCGAGGACTAGCGGGAGAGGTCTAGATACGCAGTATTTT. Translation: CAFPRTSGRGLDTQYF.

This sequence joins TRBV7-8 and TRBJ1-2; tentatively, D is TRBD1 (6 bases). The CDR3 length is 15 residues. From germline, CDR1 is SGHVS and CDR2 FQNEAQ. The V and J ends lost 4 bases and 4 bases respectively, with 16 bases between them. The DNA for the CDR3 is TGTGCCAGCAGCTATAATGGGGGGGCCACCTATGGCTACACCTTC. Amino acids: CASSYNGGATYGYTF. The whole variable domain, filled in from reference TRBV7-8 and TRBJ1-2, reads GAGVSQSPRYKVAKRGQDVALRCDPISGHVSLFWYQQALGQGPEFLTYFQNEAQLDKSGLPSDRFFAERPEGSVSTLKIQRTQQEDSAVYLCASSYNGGATYGYTFGSGTRLTVV.

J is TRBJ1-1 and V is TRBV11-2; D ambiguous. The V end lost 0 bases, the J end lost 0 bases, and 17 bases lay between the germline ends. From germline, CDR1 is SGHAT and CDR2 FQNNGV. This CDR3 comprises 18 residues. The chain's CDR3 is CASSLDLMALTMNTEAFF. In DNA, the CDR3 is TGTGCCAGCAGCTTAGATCTTATGGCACTTACTATGAACACTGAAGCTTTCTTT.

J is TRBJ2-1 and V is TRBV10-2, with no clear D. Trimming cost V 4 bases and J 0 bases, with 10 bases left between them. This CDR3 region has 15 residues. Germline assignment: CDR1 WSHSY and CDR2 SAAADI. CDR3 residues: CASSVIESSYNEQFF. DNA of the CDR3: TGCGCCAGCAGTGTGATCGAGAGCTCCTACAATGAGCAGTTCTTC.

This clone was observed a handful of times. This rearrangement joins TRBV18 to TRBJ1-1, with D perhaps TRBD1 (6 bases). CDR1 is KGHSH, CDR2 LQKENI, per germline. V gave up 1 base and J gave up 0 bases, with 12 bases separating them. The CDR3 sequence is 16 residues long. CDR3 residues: CASSPRQEFMNTEAFF. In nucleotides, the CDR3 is TGTGCCAGCTCACCACGACAGGAGTTCATGAACACTGAAGCTTTCTTT.

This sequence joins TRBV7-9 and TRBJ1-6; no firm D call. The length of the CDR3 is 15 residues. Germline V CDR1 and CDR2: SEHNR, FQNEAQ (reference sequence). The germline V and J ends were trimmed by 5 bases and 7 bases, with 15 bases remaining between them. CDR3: CASSRFEQPNSPLHF. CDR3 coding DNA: TGTGCCAGCAGCCGCTTTGAGCAACCCAATTCACCCCTCCACTTT. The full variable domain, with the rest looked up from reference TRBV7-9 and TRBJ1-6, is DTGVSQNPRHKITKRGQNVTFRCDPISEHNRLYWYRQTLGQGPEFLTYFQNEAQLEKSRLLSDRFSAERPKGSFSTLEIQRTEQGDSAMYLCASSRFEQPNSPLHFGNGTRLTVT.

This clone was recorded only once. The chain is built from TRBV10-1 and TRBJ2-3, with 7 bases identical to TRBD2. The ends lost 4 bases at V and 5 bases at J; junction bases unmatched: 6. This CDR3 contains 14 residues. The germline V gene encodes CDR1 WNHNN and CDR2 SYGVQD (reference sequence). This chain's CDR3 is CASSASGVGDTQYF. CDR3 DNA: TGCGCCAGCAGTGCTAGCGGAGTAGGAGATACGCAGTATTTT.

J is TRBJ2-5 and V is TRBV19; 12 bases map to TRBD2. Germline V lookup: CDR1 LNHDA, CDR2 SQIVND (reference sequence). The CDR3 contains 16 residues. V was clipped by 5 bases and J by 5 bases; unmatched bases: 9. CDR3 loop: CASSLMTSGSWETQYF. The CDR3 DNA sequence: TGTGCCAGTAGTCTCATGACTAGCGGGAGCTGGGAGACCCAGTACTTC.

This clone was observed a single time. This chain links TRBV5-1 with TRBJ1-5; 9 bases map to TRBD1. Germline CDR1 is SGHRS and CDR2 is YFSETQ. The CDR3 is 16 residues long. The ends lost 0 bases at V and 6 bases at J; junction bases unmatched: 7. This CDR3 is CASSLGTGVSAQPQHF. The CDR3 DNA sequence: TGCGCCAGCAGCTTGGGGACAGGGGTATCTGCTCAGCCCCAGCATTTT.

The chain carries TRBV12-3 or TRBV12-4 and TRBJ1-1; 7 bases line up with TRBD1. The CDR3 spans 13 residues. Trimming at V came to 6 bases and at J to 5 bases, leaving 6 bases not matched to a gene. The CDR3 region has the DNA TGTGCCAGCAGAACAGGGGTTTGGACTGAAGCTTTCTTT. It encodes CASRTGVWTEAFF.

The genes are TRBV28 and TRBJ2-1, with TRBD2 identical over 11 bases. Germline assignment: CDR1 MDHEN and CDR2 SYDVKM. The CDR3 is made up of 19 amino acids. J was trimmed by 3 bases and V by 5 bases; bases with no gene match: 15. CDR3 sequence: CASSPRPPLAGGRYNEQFF. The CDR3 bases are TGTGCCAGCAGTCCCCGACCCCCTCTAGCGGGAGGCCGCTACAATGAGCAGTTCTTC.

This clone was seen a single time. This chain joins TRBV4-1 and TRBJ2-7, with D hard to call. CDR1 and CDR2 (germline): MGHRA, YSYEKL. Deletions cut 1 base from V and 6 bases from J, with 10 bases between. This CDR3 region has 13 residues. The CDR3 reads CASSQGELTEQYF. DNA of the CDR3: TGCGCCAGCAGCCAAGGAGAGCTCACCGAGCAGTACTTC.

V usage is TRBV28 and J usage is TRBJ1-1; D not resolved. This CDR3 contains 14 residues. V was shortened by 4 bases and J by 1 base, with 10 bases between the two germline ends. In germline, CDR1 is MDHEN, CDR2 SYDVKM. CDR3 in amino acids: CASSWLGRNTEAFF. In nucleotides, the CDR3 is TGTGCCAGCAGTTGGTTGGGGAGGAACACTGAAGCTTTCTTT.